This TCR beta chain was identified during a study of T cell repertoires in ileal Crohn's disease. TCRdb's copy holds only in-frame clones and misses some; the assay was immunoSEQ multiplex PCR. The repertoire holds about 9,200 clones, less than 80% seen once, with 15% to 20% in the top ten. Time point defined: neoterminal ileum biopsy at postoperative endoscopy, about 6 months after surgery. V trimming: 6 bases; J trimming: 2 bases; junction bases outside the gene matches: 6. This CDR3 is built from 14 residues. CDR1 is MNHEY and CDR2 is SMNVEV in the germline V gene (reference sequence). As to this clone: Antigen: not known.

Study-level points and caveats: Every patient over 26.8% clonality showed endoscopic recurrence.

The sequence was collected from an adult with Crohn's disease. Material for sequencing was ileal tissue. The rearrangement joins TRBV27 to TRBJ2-7; 8 bases align to TRBD1. In DNA, the CDR3 is TGTGCCAGCAGCCGACAGGGGTACGCCTACGAGCAGTACTTC. This sequence encodes CASSRQGYAYEQYF.